The 27 T cell receptor beta chains in this list originate from one sample, sequenced in a study of T cells after yellow fever vaccination. TCRdb reprocessed the 5' RACE reads via MiXCR and lists one record per CDR3 protein. The sample yields around 500,000 distinct CDR3 sequences, around a fifth seen once. The material sequenced was PBMCs, taken roughly 20 days after the first yellow fever vaccination. The origin of the receptors is a man between 18 and 29 years old who received the YFV17D yellow fever vaccine.

This chain links TRBV7-9 with TRBJ1-2, with no clear D. V shed 3 bases and J shed 8 bases, with 13 bases lying between them. Per the germline V gene, CDR1 is SEHNR and CDR2 is FQNEAQ (reference sequence). CDR3 length: 13 amino acids. CDR3: CASSFSPTGGYTF. CDR3 nucleotides: TGTGCCAGCAGCTTCAGTCCGACGGGAGGCTACACCTTC.

This clonotype was found a few times. Compared with germline, one end of the junction differs, possibly owing to a read error. The rearrangement links TRBV11-1 to TRBJ2-7, with 9 bases fitting TRBD1. The CDR3 has 16 amino acids. Looked up from germline, CDR1 is SGHAT and CDR2 is FQDESV (reference sequence). The CDR3 here is CASSLGPTGGKYEQYF. For the CDR3, the DNA is TGTGCCAGCAGTTTAGGACCGACAGGGGGAAAATACGAGCAGTACTTC.

The rearrangement links TRBV6-1 to TRBJ2-1; TRBD1 matches at 9 bases. Germline loops: CDR1 MNHNS, CDR2 SASEGT. This CDR3 region has 18 residues. After removal of 6 bases from V and 4 bases from J, the junction contained 16 bases not matched to a gene. As DNA, the CDR3 is TGTGCCAGCAGCCTAACCCACGTAACGACAGGGGGATACAATGAGCAGTTCTTC. Translating it yields CASSLTHVTTGGYNEQFF.

This clonotype showed up just a few times. The V and J genes are TRBV12-3 or TRBV12-4 and TRBJ2-1, with 9 bases that match TRBD1. V lost 6 bases, J lost 7 bases, and 7 bases stayed unmatched. The CDR3 consists of 14 residues. DNA of the CDR3: TGTGCCAGCAGACCGGGACAGGGATGGAATGAGCAGTTCTTC. Residues: CASRPGQGWNEQFF.

The V and J genes are TRBV29-1 and TRBJ2-3; possible D gene TRBD2, 6 bases. CDR1 is SQVTM, CDR2 ANQGSEA, per germline. The CDR3 contains 14 residues. V dropped 4 bases and J dropped 6 bases, with 17 bases sitting between them. The CDR3 DNA is TGCAGCGTTGGGGGTAGCGGTACGTCTGATACGCAGTATTTT. This sequence encodes CSVGGSGTSDTQYF.

This clonotype was seen a few times. The J gene is TRBJ2-7, the V gene TRBV27; tentatively, D is TRBD2 (6 bases). V shed 4 bases and J shed 7 bases, with 14 bases lying between them. This CDR3 contains 13 residues. CDR1 is MNHEY and CDR2 is SMNVEV in the germline V gene (reference sequence). CDR3 in DNA: TGTGCCAGCAGTTGGTCAGGGACTCAGGAGCAGTACTTC. Its translation is CASSWSGTQEQYF.

The gene calls are TRBV20-1 and TRBJ1-1, with D tentatively TRBD1 (6 bases). This CDR3 region has 13 residues. With 5 bases removed from V and 5 bases from J, the gap between germline ends came to 15 bases. Germline CDR1 is DFQATT and CDR2 is SNEGSKA (reference sequence). Here the CDR3 DNA reads TGCAGTGCTGGCTTTACAGGGAATACTGAAGCTTTCTTT. It translates to CSAGFTGNTEAFF.

The chain couples TRBV2 to TRBJ2-3; TRBD1 might be the D (6 bases). The germline V and J ends were trimmed by 6 bases and 0 bases, with 16 bases remaining between them. This CDR3 is built from 16 residues. The germline gives CDR1 SNHLY, CDR2 FYNNEI. CDR3 coding DNA: TGTGCCAGCAGATCGGACAGTACCACTAGCACAGATACGCAGTATTTT. It encodes CASRSDSTTSTDTQYF.

This rearrangement joins TRBV4-3 to TRBJ2-7; possibly TRBD1 for D (5 bases). Germline CDR1 LGHNA, CDR2 YSLEER. Trimming pared 3 bases from V and 3 bases from J, leaving 15 bases between. The CDR3 consists of 15 residues. DNA of the CDR3: TGCGCCAGCAGCCAGCTGGACACGCCCGACTACGAGCAGTACTTC. Its translation is CASSQLDTPDYEQYF.

The sample holds many counts of this clonotype. V gene TRBV12-3 or TRBV12-4 combines with J gene TRBJ2-6; no definite D call. V was trimmed by 3 bases and J by 1 base, leaving 4 bases between them. This CDR3 has 14 amino acids. The CDR3 DNA is TGTGCCAGCAGTTTCGAATCTGGGGCCAACGTCCTGACTTTC. It translates to CASSFESGANVLTF.

V is TRBV24-1 and J is TRBJ1-5; D not resolved. This CDR3 spans 15 amino acids. Between the trimmed V and J ends, which lost 3 bases and 6 bases, there was a span of 14 bases. Germline V CDR1 and CDR2: KGHDR, SFDVKD. The CDR3 nucleotides read TGTGCCACCAGTGATATCCCCGGAGCCTGTCAGCCCCAGCATTTT. Translating gives CATSDIPGACQPQHF.

Only a few counts were recorded for this clonotype. V is TRBV6-6 and J is TRBJ2-7; 7 bases fit TRBD1. The CDR3 has 12 residues. Looked up from germline, CDR1 is MNHNY and CDR2 is SVGAGI (reference sequence). With 6 bases clipped from V and 3 bases from J, the junction kept 2 bases outside the gene matches. The CDR3 sequence: CASRHRGYEQYF. The CDR3, as DNA: TGTGCCAGCAGACACAGGGGCTACGAGCAGTACTTC.

V is TRBV5-6 and J is TRBJ2-4; D not certain. CDR1 is SGHDT and CDR2 is YYEEEE in the germline V gene. The length of the CDR3 is 16 residues. Trimming took 2 bases from V and 2 from J, leaving 14 bases between them. DNA of the CDR3: TGTGCCAGCAGCTTTGCTGGATTGGCCCCCAAAAACATTCAGTACTTC. This translates into CASSFAGLAPKNIQYF. Using reference TRBV5-6 and TRBJ2-4 for the parts outside the CDR3, the full variable domain is DAGVTQSPTHLIKTRGQQVTLRCSPKSGHDTVSWYQQALGQGPQFIFQYYEEEERQRGNFPDRFSGHQFPNYSSELNVNALLLGDSALYLCASSFAGLAPKNIQYFGAGTRLSVL.

This chain uses TRBV7-9 with TRBJ2-5; D remains ambiguous. The germline V gene has CDR1 SEHNR and CDR2 FQNEAQ (reference sequence). Deletions cut 5 bases from V and 1 base from J, with 11 bases between. The CDR3 runs to 14 residues. Written as DNA, the CDR3 is TGTGCCAGCAGCCACTTCGTGGCCCAAGAGACCCAGTACTTC. Amino acids: CASSHFVAQETQYF.

This clonotype showed up just a few times. The chain employs TRBV20-1 and TRBJ2-5, with TRBD2 matching 9 bases. The CDR3 length is 14 residues. Unmatched junction bases numbered 2, after V lost 1 base and J lost 2 bases. Germline V lookup: CDR1 DFQATT, CDR2 SNEGSKA (reference sequence). The CDR3 is CSARGLAVQETQYF. For the CDR3, the DNA is TGCAGTGCTAGAGGACTAGCGGTACAAGAGACCCAGTACTTC.

In the case of this clonotype: A much bigger clone sits one base away, suggesting this may be a read error. The chain links TRBV3-1 to TRBJ1-1; D is possibly TRBD1 (5 bases). Germline CDR1 and CDR2: LGHDT and YNNKEL (reference sequence). The CDR3 loop spans 13 amino acids. Between the trimmed V and J ends, which lost 6 bases and 1 base, there was a span of 9 bases. The CDR3 spells CASRQEGNTEAFF. The DNA of the CDR3 is TGTGCCAGCAGACAGGAGGGGAACACTGAAGCTTTCTTT.

The table lists this clonotype with a few counts. V and J are TRBV29-1 and TRBJ1-1; D not resolved. Germline values: CDR1 SQVTM, CDR2 ANQGSEA. The CDR3 has 14 amino acids. Trimming left V 6 bases short and J 2 bases short, with 16 bases between. The CDR3 reads CSVGWARRNTEAFF. For the CDR3, the DNA is TGCAGCGTGGGCTGGGCGCGTAGAAACACTGAAGCTTTCTTT.

V gene TRBV15 combines with J gene TRBJ1-2; 8 nucleotides match TRBD1. Per germline, CDR1 LNHNV and CDR2 YYDKDF (reference sequence). The V gene end was trimmed by 0 bases and the J gene end by 2 bases; junction bases not matched to a gene: 2. The CDR3 sequence is 15 residues long. The CDR3 here is CATSRDAGGNYGYTF. The DNA for the CDR3 is TGTGCCACCAGCAGAGATGCAGGGGGCAACTATGGCTACACCTTC.

This clonotype was seen more than once but under ten times. The chain couples TRBV15 to TRBJ2-5; D unclear. The germline V gene has CDR1 LNHNV and CDR2 YYDKDF (reference sequence). The CDR3 covers 13 residues. With 2 bases removed from V and 4 bases from J, the gap between germline ends came to 8 bases. In nucleotides, the CDR3 is TGTGCCACCAGCAGACCTCCGGGAGAGACCCAGTACTTC. Its protein product is CATSRPPGETQYF.

The chain joins TRBV19 to TRBJ2-1; 9 nucleotides match TRBD2. In germline, CDR1 is LNHDA, CDR2 SQIVND (reference sequence). CDR3 size: 16 residues. V trimming: 5 bases; J trimming: 3 bases; junction bases outside the gene matches: 8. CDR3 nucleotides: TGTGCCAGTAGTGCGCTACTAGCGGGCGACTACAATGAGCAGTTCTTC. It codes for CASSALLAGDYNEQFF.

The chain employs TRBV5-1 and TRBJ2-1; D is perhaps TRBD1 (6 bases). This CDR3 has 16 amino acids. Germline CDR1 is SGHRS and CDR2 is YFSETQ. V dropped 0 bases and J dropped 0 bases, with 10 bases sitting between them. In DNA, the CDR3 is TGCGCCAGCAGCTTGGGCCAGGGGAGCTCCTACAATGAGCAGTTCTTC. Its protein product is CASSLGQGSSYNEQFF.

This clonotype was seen at least ten times. This chain uses TRBV12-3 or TRBV12-4 with TRBJ1-5, with unresolved D. Trimming stripped 6 bases from V and 4 bases from J, with 10 bases between. CDR3 length equals 13 residues. CDR3 sequence: CASSPRVNQPQHF. CDR3 bases: TGTGCCAGCAGCCCAAGGGTGAATCAGCCCCAGCATTTT.

The V and J genes are TRBV12-3 or TRBV12-4 and TRBJ2-7; 8 positions match TRBD1. V lost 4 bases and J lost 6; bases outside the gene matches: 5. This CDR3 has 13 residues. CDR3 sequence reads: CASSSGTGIEQYF. In DNA form, the CDR3 reads TGTGCCAGCAGTTCCGGGACAGGCATCGAGCAGTACTTC.

The rearrangement joins TRBV29-1 to TRBJ1-5; D not certain. The V gene's germline CDR1 is SQVTM and CDR2 ANQGSEA. V was shortened by 4 bases and J by 6 bases, with 1 base between the two germline ends. The CDR3 is 9 residues long. This chain's CDR3 is CSVVQPQHF. CDR3 DNA sequence: TGCAGCGTTGTTCAGCCCCAGCATTTT.

To note about this clonotype: One junction end disagrees with the germline gene, perhaps due to a read error. The genes are TRBV5-5 and TRBJ2-1; weak D call: TRBD2 (5 bases). The CDR3 runs to 14 residues. The germline V gene has CDR1 SGHKS and CDR2 YYEKEE (reference sequence). CDR3 in DNA: TGTGCCATCAGCCCCGGGGTACGGCACAATGAGCAGTTCTTC. As protein: CAISPGVRHNEQFF.

This clonotype was seen many times. V gene TRBV5-1 combines with J gene TRBJ1-2; tentatively, D is TRBD1 (6 bases). The CDR3 sequence is 14 residues long. V dropped 2 bases and J dropped 8 bases, with 16 bases sitting between them. Germline assignment: CDR1 SGHRS and CDR2 YFSETQ. The CDR3 sequence is CASSFDGQGYGYTF. Here the CDR3 DNA reads TGCGCCAGCAGCTTCGACGGGCAGGGGTACGGCTACACCTTC.

The chain couples TRBV6-1 to TRBJ1-1, with 11 bases identical to TRBD1. The germline V gene has CDR1 MNHNS and CDR2 SASEGT. Trimming took 7 bases from V and 5 from J; bases not matched to a gene: 6. The CDR3 totals 14 residues. The CDR3 reads CASIGTGGTTEAFF. CDR3 sequence (DNA): TGTGCCAGCATCGGGACAGGGGGAACAACTGAAGCTTTCTTT.